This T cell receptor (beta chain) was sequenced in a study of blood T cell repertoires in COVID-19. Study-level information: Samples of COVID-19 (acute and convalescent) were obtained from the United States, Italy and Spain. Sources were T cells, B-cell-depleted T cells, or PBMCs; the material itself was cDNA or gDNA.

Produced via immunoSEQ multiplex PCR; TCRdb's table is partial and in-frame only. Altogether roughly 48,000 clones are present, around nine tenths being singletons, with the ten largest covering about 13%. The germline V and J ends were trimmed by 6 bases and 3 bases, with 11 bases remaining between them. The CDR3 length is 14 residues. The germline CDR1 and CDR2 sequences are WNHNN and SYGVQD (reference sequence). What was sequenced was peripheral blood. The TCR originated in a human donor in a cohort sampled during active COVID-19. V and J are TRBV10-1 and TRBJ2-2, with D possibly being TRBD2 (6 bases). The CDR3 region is CASRGPGDTGELFF. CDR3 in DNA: TGCGCCAGCAGGGGACCGGGAGACACCGGGGAGCTGTTTTTT.